This TCR beta chain was recorded in a study of T cell repertoires in aging, cancer and after chemotherapy. Turning to the study itself: The full dataset contained some 8.7 million TCR reads.

Study results and limitations: In cancer patients, declining TCR diversity with age involved lost richness and lost evenness. The repertoire data cannot show anything about immunological memory following chemotherapy.

TCR beta rearrangements were amplified from peripheral blood genomic DNA. Multiplex touch-down PCR with TRB-A/B primers amplified rearranged V-D-J TRB sequences. In TCRdb, the multiplex PCR reads were re-called with MiXCR into one record per CDR3 protein. The repertoire has about 3,800 distinct CDR3 sequences, around 30% of them found once; the top ten carry less than 20%. Concerning this clonotype itself: Antigen: not known.

This CDR3 comprises 17 residues. Between the trimmed V and J ends, which lost 0 bases and 5 bases, there was a span of 20 bases. Germline V gene lookup returns CDR1 KGHSH and CDR2 LQKENI. The source material was blood. The clonotype was recovered from a human donor with a solid tumor. This chain joins TRBV18 and TRBJ2-7, with D possibly TRBD2 on 6 matching bases. The CDR3 is CASSPPFPSEGMDEQYF. The CDR3 nucleotides are TGTGCCAGCTCACCACCGTTCCCTAGCGAGGGCATGGACGAGCAGTACTTC.